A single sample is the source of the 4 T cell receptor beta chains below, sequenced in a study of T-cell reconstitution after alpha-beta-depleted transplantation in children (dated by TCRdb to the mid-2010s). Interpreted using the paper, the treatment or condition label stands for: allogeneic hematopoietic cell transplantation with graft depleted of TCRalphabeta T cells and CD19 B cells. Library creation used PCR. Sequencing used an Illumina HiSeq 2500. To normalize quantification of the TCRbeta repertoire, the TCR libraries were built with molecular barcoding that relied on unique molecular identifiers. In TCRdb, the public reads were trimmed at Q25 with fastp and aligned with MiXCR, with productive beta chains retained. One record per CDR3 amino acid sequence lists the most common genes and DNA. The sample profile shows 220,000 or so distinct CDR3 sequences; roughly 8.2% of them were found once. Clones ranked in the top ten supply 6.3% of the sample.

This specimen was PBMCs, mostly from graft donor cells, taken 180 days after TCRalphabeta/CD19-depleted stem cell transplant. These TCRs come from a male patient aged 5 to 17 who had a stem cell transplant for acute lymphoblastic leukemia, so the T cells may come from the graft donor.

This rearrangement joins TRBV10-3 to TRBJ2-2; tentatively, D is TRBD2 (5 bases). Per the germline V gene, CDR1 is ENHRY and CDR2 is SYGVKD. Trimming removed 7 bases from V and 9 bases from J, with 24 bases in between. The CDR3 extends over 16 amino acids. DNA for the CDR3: TGTGCCATCACACTGGGAGAATCCCGCGAACACCGGGAGCTGTTTTTT. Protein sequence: CAITLGESREHRELFF.

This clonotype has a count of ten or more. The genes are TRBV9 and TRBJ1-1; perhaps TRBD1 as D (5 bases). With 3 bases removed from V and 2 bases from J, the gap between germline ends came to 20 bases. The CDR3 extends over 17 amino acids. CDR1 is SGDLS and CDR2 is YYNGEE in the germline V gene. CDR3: CASSGRGEGPYNTEAFF. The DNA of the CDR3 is TGTGCCAGCAGCGGGAGGGGAGAGGGGCCTTATAACACTGAAGCTTTCTTT. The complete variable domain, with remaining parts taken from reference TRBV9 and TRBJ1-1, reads DSGVTQTPKHLITATGQRVTLRCSPRSGDLSVYWYQQSLDQGLQFLIQYYNGEERAKGNILERFSAQQFPDLHSELNLSSLELGDSALYFCASSGRGEGPYNTEAFFGQGTRLTVV.

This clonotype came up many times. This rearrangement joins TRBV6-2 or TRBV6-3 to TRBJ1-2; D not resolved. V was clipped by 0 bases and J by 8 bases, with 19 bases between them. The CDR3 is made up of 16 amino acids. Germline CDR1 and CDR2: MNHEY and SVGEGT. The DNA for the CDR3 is TGTGCCAGCAGTTACTCGATTAAGTCCCGGGGTCCGGGCTACACCTTC. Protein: CASSYSIKSRGPGYTF.

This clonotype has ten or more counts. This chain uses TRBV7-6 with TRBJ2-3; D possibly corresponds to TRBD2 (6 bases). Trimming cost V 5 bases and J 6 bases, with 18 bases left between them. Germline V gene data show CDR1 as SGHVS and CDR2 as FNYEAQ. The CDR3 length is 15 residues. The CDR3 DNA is TGTGCCAGCAGCAACCGGGCCTTTGGAGGGGATACGCAGTATTTT. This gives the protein CASSNRAFGGDTQYF.